The clone carrying this T cell receptor (beta chain) was counted at least ten times. Its antigen remains unidentified. The data were taken from a study of Graves' ophthalmopathy and Graves' hyperthyroidism. Study observations and caveats: Most expanded clonotypes in thyroid above 0.001 frequency also showed up in blood.

Hyperthyroidism was classified as stable if no ophthalmopathy occurred within 18 months of follow-up. No donor had other autoimmune disease, uncontrolled infection, pregnancy or lactation. Amplification of TCR beta CDR3 regions used RNA transcripts. HTBI primers were used in a first-round RT-PCR, which preceded a second-round multiplex PCR. TCRdb fed the multiplex PCR reads into MiXCR, producing one record per CDR3 protein. The sample records some 380,000 distinct CDR3 sequences, 15% being singletons. This TCR was recovered from a woman in her late teens or twenties with stable Graves' hyperthyroidism. The source material was peripheral blood.

Here the CDR3 DNA reads TGCAGTGCTAGAGATGGGGGGGCAGGTGATCAGCCCCAGCATTTT. Encoded protein: CSARDGGAGDQPQHF. The V and J genes are TRBV20-1 and TRBJ1-5; D may be TRBD1 (6 bases). Germline CDR1 is DFQATT and CDR2 is SNEGSKA (reference sequence). Trimming removed 0 bases from V and 5 bases from J, with 14 bases in between. The CDR3 consists of 15 residues.